The 19 T cell receptor beta chains below were found in one sample sequenced in a study of cytomegalovirus exposure and HLA in healthy donors. Use of 60 Vbeta and 13 Jbeta primers characterized the PCR. The data were produced by immunoSEQ multiplex PCR, yet TCRdb's version contains in-frame clones alone and is incomplete. The sample includes 85,000 to 100,000 clones, 60% to 75% seen only once; the top ten take under 4%. The material sequenced was PBMCs. These receptors were obtained from a man between 60 and 70 years old in good health and CMV-seronegative.

This clone was seen a single time. In nucleotides, the CDR3 is TGTGCCAGCAGTTCCGGGACAGAGAGGCTTTATCTCCACTTT. Translated: CASSSGTERLYLHF. V is TRBV6-1 and J is TRBJ1-6, with TRBD1 identical over 7 bases. V trimming: 5 bases; J trimming: 16 bases; junction bases outside the gene matches: 14. From germline, CDR1 is MNHNS and CDR2 SASEGT. The CDR3 sequence is 14 residues long.

The V call is TRBV5-1, the J call TRBJ2-3, with TRBD2 matching over 7 bases. This CDR3 region has 14 residues. The germline gives CDR1 SGHRS, CDR2 YFSETQ. The ends lost 4 bases at V and 3 bases at J; junction bases unmatched: 5. CDR3 protein: CASSLGLVTDTQYF. In nucleotides, the CDR3 is TGCGCCAGCAGCCTCGGACTAGTGACAGATACGCAGTATTTT.

J is TRBJ2-3 and V is TRBV5-1, with D maybe TRBD1 (6 bases). Trimming stripped 0 bases from V and 0 bases from J, with 11 bases between. The germline V gene has CDR1 SGHRS and CDR2 YFSETQ. CDR3 size: 16 residues. The CDR3 DNA reads as TGCGCCAGCAGCTTGGCCGGGACATCTAGCACAGATACGCAGTATTTT. This gives the protein CASSLAGTSSTDTQYF.

The chain combines TRBV5-1 with TRBJ2-2; D ambiguous. The CDR3 runs 15 residues. The V gene lost 2 bases and the J gene lost 0 bases, with 8 bases spanning the gap. Germline lookup yields CDR1 SGHRS and CDR2 YFSETQ. For the CDR3, the DNA is TGCGCCAGCAGCTTTGGTCAGACGAACACCGGGGAGCTGTTTTTT. The encoded protein is CASSFGQTNTGELFF.

The chain combines TRBV7-2 with TRBJ2-2; D gene uncertain. The CDR3 covers 14 residues. V lost 2 bases, J lost 3 bases, and 7 bases lay in between. In germline, CDR1 is SGHTA, CDR2 FQGNSA. CDR3 amino acids: CASSLTRDTGELFF. In nucleotides, the CDR3 is TGTGCCAGCAGCTTAACACGGGACACCGGGGAGCTGTTTTTT.

The chain carries TRBV9 and TRBJ2-3; TRBD2 matches at 10 bases. The CDR3 sequence is 16 residues long. Germline lookup yields CDR1 SGDLS and CDR2 YYNGEE. The ends lost 3 bases at V and 0 bases at J; junction bases unmatched: 4. CDR3 in DNA: TGTGCCAGCAGCGCATCTAGCGGGGGCAGCACAGATACGCAGTATTTT. Protein: CASSASSGGSTDTQYF.

The chain combines TRBV6-6 with TRBJ1-1, with D perhaps TRBD1 (6 bases). CDR1 is MNHNY, CDR2 SVGAGI, per germline (reference sequence). The CDR3 sequence is 15 residues long. V was shortened by 0 bases and J by 5 bases, with 13 bases between the two germline ends. The CDR3 DNA reads TGTGCCAGCAGTTACTCGGGACACCCTGGGACTGAAGCTTTCTTT. Amino acids: CASSYSGHPGTEAFF.

This chain joins TRBV30 and TRBJ2-5; the D is unclear. The J call may be incorrect, as the DNA end agrees better with TRBJ2-7. The germline CDR1 and CDR2 sequences are GTSNPN and SVGIG (reference sequence). The CDR3 is 12 amino acids. CDR3 DNA sequence: TGTGCGCCCCCCCGGTGTCTCTACGAGCAGTACTTC. Protein: CAPPRCLYEQYF.

CDR3 in amino acids: CASSPGGGNYQPQHF. CDR3 DNA: TGTGCCAGTAGTCCGGGGGGAGGTAATTATCAGCCCCAGCATTTT. The chain recombines TRBV19 with TRBJ1-5; TRBD1 is a possible D gene (5 bases). This CDR3 has 15 residues. CDR1 is LNHDA and CDR2 is SQIVND in the germline V gene (reference sequence). Trimming pared 5 bases from V and 5 bases from J, leaving 16 bases between.

The V and J genes are TRBV10-3 and TRBJ2-7; 11 bases agree with TRBD2. After removal of 6 bases from V and 5 bases from J, the junction contained 6 bases not matched to a gene. The germline V gene encodes CDR1 ENHRY and CDR2 SYGVKD. The length of the CDR3 is 14 residues. Here the CDR3 reads CAIRLAGDHNEQYF. The CDR3 DNA is TGTGCCATCAGACTAGCGGGAGATCACAACGAGCAGTACTTC.

The rearrangement joins TRBV7-9 to TRBJ2-1; 9 bases fit TRBD2. Germline V gives CDR1 SEHNR, CDR2 FQNEAQ (reference sequence). After removal of 6 bases from V and 4 bases from J, the junction contained 13 bases not matched to a gene. The CDR3 consists of 17 residues. DNA of the CDR3: TGTGCCAGCAGACCCCCGAACAGACTAGCGGATTACAATGAGCAGTTCTTC. Encoded protein: CASRPPNRLADYNEQFF.

The rearrangement uses TRBV29-1 and TRBJ1-1; 8 nucleotides agree with TRBD1. The CDR3 is 16 amino acids. J lost 0 bases, V lost 5 bases, and 11 bases had no gene match. Per germline, CDR1 SQVTM and CDR2 ANQGSEA. CDR3: CSVKAGRGPLNTEAFF. The CDR3 DNA reads TGCAGCGTTAAGGCGGGCAGGGGGCCGCTGAACACTGAAGCTTTCTTT.

The chain has TRBV2 and TRBJ1-4; 7 positions agree with TRBD1. CDR3 length equals 13 residues. Germline V gene data show CDR1 as SNHLY and CDR2 as FYNNEI. The junction had 7 bases not matched to a gene; V was cut back by 7 bases and J by 8 bases. CDR3 coding DNA: TGTGCCAGCACCCGAGGACAGGCGGAAAAACTGTTTTTT. This sequence encodes CASTRGQAEKLFF.

The V call is TRBV11-3, the J call TRBJ2-1; a possible D gene is TRBD1 (6 bases). V lost 5 bases to trimming and J lost 7 bases, with 12 bases between them. The CDR3 consists of 13 residues. Germline assignment: CDR1 SGHNT and CDR2 YENEEA. CDR3 nucleotide sequence: TGTGCCAGCAGCCGATACAGGGTTAATGAGCAGTTCTTC. Its protein product is CASSRYRVNEQFF.

The genes are TRBV28 and TRBJ1-1; D is unresolved. This CDR3 region has 14 residues. Germline CDR1 MDHEN, CDR2 SYDVKM. V lost 6 bases and J 0 bases, leaving 11 bases between the germline ends. CDR3 protein: CASRFDTLNTEAFF. DNA for the CDR3: TGTGCCAGCAGGTTCGATACACTGAACACTGAAGCTTTCTTT.

The chain is built from TRBV7-6 and TRBJ2-5; a possible D gene is TRBD2 (7 bases). There are 15 residues in the CDR3. Germline V gene sequence: CDR1 SGHVS, CDR2 FNYEAQ. Trimming left V 5 bases short and J 4 bases short, with 17 bases between. The CDR3 bases are TGTGCCAGCAGCAGTTTAGGGGGGGCCGCAGAGACCCAGTACTTC. It yields the protein CASSSLGGAAETQYF. The entire variable domain, with the rest obtained from reference TRBV7-6 and TRBJ2-5, is as follows: GAGVSQSPRYKVTKRGQDVALRCDPISGHVSLYWYRQALGQGPEFLTYFNYEAQQDKSGLPNDRFSAERPEGSISTLTIQRTEQRDSAMYRCASSSLGGAAETQYFGPGTRLLVL.

The chain uses TRBV11-2 and TRBJ2-5; 8 bases fit TRBD2. The J segment lost 5 bases and the V segment lost 5 bases, leaving 7 bases of the junction unmatched. This CDR3 is built from 14 residues. Germline CDR1 SGHAT, CDR2 FQNNGV. The CDR3 bases are TGTGCCAGCAGCCCGGGGGGGGGCGGGGAGACCCAGTACTTC. The encoded protein is CASSPGGGGETQYF. Looking up the rest from reference TRBV11-2 and TRBJ2-5 gives the full variable domain: EAGVAQSPRYKIIEKRQSVAFWCNPISGHATLYWYQQILGQGPKLLIQFQNNGVVDDSQLPKDRFSAERLKGVDSTLKIQPAKLEDSAVYLCASSPGGGGETQYFGPGTRLLVL.

This chain links TRBV19 with TRBJ2-3; TRBD1 is a possible D gene (5 bases). Germline assignment: CDR1 LNHDA and CDR2 SQIVND (reference sequence). The CDR3 contains 15 residues. The ends were cut back, 9 bases at V and 4 bases at J, with 20 bases in the middle. In DNA, the CDR3 is TGTGCCAGCCGCGTTGGGGCCCTACAGGCAGATACGCAGTATTTT. Its protein is CASRVGALQADTQYF. Variable domain in full (rest from reference TRBV19 and TRBJ2-3): DGGITQSPKYLFRKEGQNVTLSCEQNLNHDAMYWYRQDPGQGLRLIYYSQIVNDFQKGDIAEGYSVSREKKESFPLTVTSAQKNPTAFYLCASRVGALQADTQYFGPGTRLTVL.

The gene calls are TRBV7-2 and TRBJ2-5; TRBD2 agrees at 12 bases. Trimming at V came to 2 bases and at J to 5 bases, leaving 6 bases not matched to a gene. Germline V gene sequence: CDR1 SGHTA, CDR2 FQGNSA. There are 16 residues in the CDR3. CDR3 coding DNA: TGTGCCAGCAGCTTAAGGACTAGCGGGGCCTGGGAGACCCAGTACTTC. Translating gives CASSLRTSGAWETQYF. Variable domain in full (rest from reference TRBV7-2 and TRBJ2-5): GAGVSQSPSNKVTEKGKDVELRCDPISGHTALYWYRQSLGQGLEFLIYFQGNSAPDKSGLPSDRFSAERTGGSVSTLTIQRTQQEDSAVYLCASSLRTSGAWETQYFGPGTRLLVL.